Each of the 29 T cell receptor beta chains below was sequenced from the same sample in a study of cytomegalovirus exposure and HLA in healthy donors. The PCR was carried out with 60 Vbeta primers and 13 Jbeta primers. Profiling relied on immunoSEQ multiplex PCR, and the TCRdb table lists in-frame clones only, not all of them. In the table there are more than 150,000 clones, 75% to 85% of which are singletons. Source material: PBMCs. These receptors were collected from a boy under 18 in good health and CMV-seronegative.

V is TRBV13 and J is TRBJ2-7; D is possibly TRBD2 (5 bases). The CDR3 extends over 11 amino acids. Germline CDR1 is PRHDT and CDR2 is FYEKMQ (reference sequence). The V gene lost 5 bases and the J gene lost 6 bases, with 8 bases spanning the gap. The CDR3 DNA sequence: TGTGCCAGCAGCCTAGCCGGCGAGCAGTACTTC. This encodes CASSLAGEQYF.

This clone was observed a single time. At one boundary the junction diverges from the germline segment, which might be a read error. The chain combines TRBV10-3 with TRBJ1-2; a weak D match, TRBD1 (6 bases). The germline gives CDR1 ENHRY, CDR2 SYGVKD. The CDR3 is made up of 15 amino acids. CDR3 sequence: CTITDIQGGVYGYTF. CDR3 in DNA: TGTACCATCACTGATATACAGGGTGGCGTCTATGGCTACACCTTC.

The rearrangement joins TRBV10-3 to TRBJ2-1; TRBD2 matches at 10 bases. V gave up 4 bases and J gave up 7 bases; unmatched junction bases: 4. Germline CDR1 ENHRY, CDR2 SYGVKD. The CDR3 is made up of 14 amino acids. The CDR3 region has the DNA TGTGCCATCAGTGCAGCGGGAGGGACTAATGAGCAGTTCTTC. Protein product: CAISAAGGTNEQFF.

The genes are TRBV9 and TRBJ1-1; 7 bases match TRBD1. With 4 bases clipped from V and 5 bases from J, the junction kept 14 bases outside the gene matches. Germline V gene data show CDR1 as SGDLS and CDR2 as YYNGEE. The CDR3 is 16 amino acids. CDR3 bases: TGTGCCAGCAGCCCACCAGGGGGGACAGCTGGAACTGAAGCTTTCTTT. Translated, it gives CASSPPGGTAGTEAFF.

Only a few counts were recorded for this clone. The chain combines TRBV30 with TRBJ2-7; 7 bases fit TRBD2. The germline V gene encodes CDR1 GTSNPN and CDR2 SVGIG (reference sequence). CDR3 length: 14 amino acids. Trimming cost V 3 bases and J 3 bases; bases outside gene matches: 8. The CDR3 bases are TGTGCCTGGAGGGGGAGACTAGCCGTCTACGAGCAGTACTTC. Translated, it gives CAWRGRLAVYEQYF.

The chain uses TRBV5-1 and TRBJ1-1, with 10 bases matching TRBD1. Germline loops: CDR1 SGHRS, CDR2 YFSETQ. The junction had 4 bases not matched to a gene; V was cut back by 0 bases and J by 8 bases. The CDR3 runs to 14 residues. The CDR3 DNA is TGCGCCAGCAGCTTGGCTCGACAGGGGGCGGAAGCTTTCTTT. This gives the protein CASSLARQGAEAFF.

This clone was picked up one time. The chain has TRBV7-2 and TRBJ2-7, with D maybe TRBD1 (5 bases). The V and J ends lost 2 bases and 3 bases respectively, with 14 bases between them. Looked up from germline, CDR1 is SGHTA and CDR2 is FQGNSA. This CDR3 is 15 amino acids long. The CDR3 nucleotides read TGTGCCAGCAGCTTAAGCCAGGGCCTCAACTACGAGCAGTACTTC. This gives the protein CASSLSQGLNYEQYF.

This clone was found once. The rearrangement links TRBV28 to TRBJ1-2; tentative D call: TRBD1 (6 bases). V was cut by 4 bases and J by 3 bases, with 24 bases left in between. The CDR3 consists of 18 residues. Germline-derived CDR1 and CDR2 are MDHEN and SYDVKM. CDR3 in amino acids: CASSSDSSQGLFYYGYTF. CDR3 nucleotides: TGTGCCAGCAGTTCAGACTCGTCCCAGGGGTTGTTTTACTATGGCTACACCTTC.

The CDR3 DNA reads TGTGCCAGCAGCTTTGGGGAGTACTATGGCTACACCTTC. Encoded protein: CASSFGEYYGYTF. The V call is TRBV5-4, the J call TRBJ1-2, with unresolved D. Germline V gene sequence: CDR1 SGHNT, CDR2 YYREEE (reference sequence). The CDR3 consists of 13 residues. V lost 2 bases and J lost 3, with 8 bases in between.

The chain is built from TRBV10-3 and TRBJ2-7, with 9 bases lining up with TRBD1. Trimming removed 4 bases from V and 12 bases from J; junction bases left unmatched: 13. The CDR3 totals 14 residues. Germline loops: CDR1 ENHRY, CDR2 SYGVKD. The CDR3 loop is CAISGALRDRVVYF. In nucleotides, the CDR3 is TGTGCCATCAGTGGCGCCCTGAGGGACAGGGTGGTGTACTTC.

The gene calls are TRBV7-6 and TRBJ1-1, with 7 bases fitting TRBD1. Germline loops: CDR1 SGHVS, CDR2 FNYEAQ. Trimming removed 0 bases from V and 2 bases from J; junction bases left unmatched: 9. The length of the CDR3 is 17 residues. For the CDR3, the DNA is TGTGCCAGCAGCTTAGCGGAGGTGAGGGGGCTTAACACTGAAGCTTTCTTT. As protein: CASSLAEVRGLNTEAFF.

CDR3 in DNA: TGTGCCAGCAGTGATTTGTCAGGGTCTGATGAAAAACTGTTTTTT. It codes for CASSDLSGSDEKLFF. This rearrangement joins TRBV6-1 to TRBJ1-4; perhaps TRBD1 as D (5 bases). Germline V gives CDR1 MNHNS, CDR2 SASEGT. The length of the CDR3 is 15 residues. Trimming left V 3 bases short and J 6 bases short, with 14 bases between.

The chain links TRBV19 to TRBJ2-5, with 8 bases matching TRBD1. V lost 7 bases and J lost 5; bases outside the gene matches: 6. Germline CDR1 and CDR2: LNHDA and SQIVND (reference sequence). The CDR3 contains 13 residues. The CDR3 DNA reads as TGTGCCAGTACACCTGGGGACAGGGAGACCCAGTACTTC. This codes for CASTPGDRETQYF.

The J gene is TRBJ1-5, the V gene TRBV9, with D possibly being TRBD1 (6 bases). The CDR3 totals 15 residues. Germline CDR1 is SGDLS and CDR2 is YYNGEE. Trimming pared 2 bases from V and 1 base from J, leaving 10 bases between. CDR3 residues: CASSVDSASNQPQHF. In DNA form, the CDR3 reads TGTGCCAGCAGCGTGGACAGCGCCAGCAATCAGCCCCAGCATTTT. Supplemented by reference TRBV9 and TRBJ1-5, the full variable domain reads DSGVTQTPKHLITATGQRVTLRCSPRSGDLSVYWYQQSLDQGLQFLIQYYNGEERAKGNILERFSAQQFPDLHSELNLSSLELGDSALYFCASSVDSASNQPQHFGDGTRLSIL.

The V call is TRBV7-9, the J call TRBJ2-3, with D possibly matching TRBD2 (6 bases). This CDR3 spans 18 amino acids. V lost 2 bases and J lost 3, with 21 bases in between. Germline V gene data show CDR1 as SEHNR and CDR2 as FQNEAQ (reference sequence). The DNA for the CDR3 is TGTGCCAGCAGCTTATGGTCGGAGGGCCGGGTCCGTACAGATACGCAGTATTTT. Its protein is CASSLWSEGRVRTDTQYF.

The table lists this clone with a few counts. This chain connects TRBV7-3 to TRBJ2-3; 7 bases line up with TRBD2. V lost 3 bases, J lost 6 bases, and 6 bases stayed unmatched. This CDR3 is 14 amino acids long. Looked up from germline, CDR1 is SGHTA and CDR2 is FQGTGA. The CDR3 protein is CASSFGTGGDTQYF. DNA of the CDR3: TGTGCCAGCAGCTTCGGGACGGGGGGTGATACGCAGTATTTT.

The sample holds a few counts of this clone. The chain employs TRBV19 and TRBJ2-7; TRBD1 matches at 9 bases. The germline gives CDR1 LNHDA, CDR2 SQIVND (reference sequence). The CDR3 spans 15 residues. Trimming at V came to 5 bases and at J to 5 bases, leaving 10 bases not matched to a gene. The CDR3 bases are TGTGCCAGTAGTCCCCGGGACAGGGATCGTAACGAGCAGTACTTC. It yields the protein CASSPRDRDRNEQYF.

This clone was seen a few times. The genes are TRBV7-6 and TRBJ2-7, with 11 nucleotides matching TRBD2. This CDR3 contains 14 residues. CDR1 SGHVS and CDR2 FNYEAQ come from the germline V gene. The trim removed 2 bases at V and 7 bases at J, leaving 4 bases unmatched. CDR3 residues: CASSLILAGGEQYF. The CDR3 nucleotides are TGTGCCAGCAGCTTAATTCTAGCGGGAGGTGAGCAGTACTTC.

The rearrangement links TRBV18 to TRBJ2-7; D remains unclear. The germline V and J ends were trimmed by 0 bases and 2 bases, with 11 bases remaining between them. Germline-derived CDR1 and CDR2 are KGHSH and LQKENI. The CDR3 is made up of 15 amino acids. CDR3 protein: CASSPPLTSAYEQYF. The CDR3 DNA sequence: TGTGCCAGCTCACCACCGTTGACTTCCGCCTACGAGCAGTACTTC. Complete variable domain (other parts from reference TRBV18 and TRBJ2-7): NAGVMQNPRHLVRRRGQEARLRCSPMKGHSHVYWYRQLPEEGLKFMVYLQKENIIDESGMPKERFSAEFPKEGPSILRIQQVVRGDSAAYFCASSPPLTSAYEQYFGPGTRLTVT.

The chain is built from TRBV4-3 and TRBJ1-1; D unclear. The CDR3 consists of 15 residues. The V end was cut by 0 bases, the J end by 6 bases, with 14 bases between. CDR1 LGHNA and CDR2 YSLEER come from the germline V gene. The CDR3 is CASSQEWRVWPEAFF. The CDR3 coding sequence is TGCGCCAGCAGCCAAGAGTGGAGGGTTTGGCCTGAAGCTTTCTTT.

The CDR3 is CASSSIRPGTGRGETQYF. CDR3 in DNA: TGTGCCAGCAGTTCTATTAGACCCGGGACAGGGAGAGGGGAGACCCAGTACTTC. The gene calls are TRBV7-9 and TRBJ2-5; 9 bases are a match to TRBD1. After removal of 6 bases from V and 5 bases from J, the junction contained 19 bases not matched to a gene. The CDR3 is 18 residues long. Germline V CDR1 and CDR2: SEHNR, FQNEAQ (reference sequence).

This clone was recorded a few times. The chain links TRBV5-6 to TRBJ2-5; unclear D gene. This CDR3 is 13 amino acids long. Trimming shortened V by 5 bases and J by 2 bases, and 10 bases separated the two germline ends. The germline V gene has CDR1 SGHDT and CDR2 YYEEEE. The CDR3 loop reads CASRRLGQETQYF. CDR3 DNA: TGTGCCAGCAGACGGCTAGGACAAGAGACCCAGTACTTC.

This rearrangement joins TRBV7-9 to TRBJ2-5, with a tentative D call TRBD1 (6 bases). This CDR3 contains 15 residues. V was clipped by 6 bases and J by 4 bases, with 18 bases between them. The germline V gene has CDR1 SEHNR and CDR2 FQNEAQ (reference sequence). CDR3 nucleotides: TGTGCCAGCAGAACGACCACAGGGATAGGAGAGACCCAGTACTTC. Amino acid sequence: CASRTTTGIGETQYF.

The chain has TRBV7-9 and TRBJ1-2; D call uncertain. Germline lookup yields CDR1 SEHNR and CDR2 FQNEAQ (reference sequence). This CDR3 is 13 amino acids long. Trimming removed 4 bases from V and 5 bases from J, with 11 bases in between. The CDR3 loop is CASSSPRRYGYTF. For the CDR3, the DNA is TGTGCCAGCAGCTCTCCACGGAGGTATGGCTACACCTTC.

In its sample, this clone was seen a few times. V gene TRBV5-6 combines with J gene TRBJ1-5, with D maybe TRBD1 (6 bases). The CDR3 has 15 amino acids. V shed 5 bases and J shed 0 bases, with 12 bases lying between them. CDR1 is SGHDT, CDR2 YYEEEE, per germline. CDR3 in amino acids: CASSSQGPSNQPQHF. The CDR3 nucleotides are TGTGCCAGCAGTTCGCAGGGGCCTAGCAATCAGCCCCAGCATTTT.

The chain links TRBV30 to TRBJ2-3; D is ambiguous. Per the germline V gene, CDR1 is GTSNPN and CDR2 is SVGIG (reference sequence). The V gene lost 0 bases and the J gene lost 6 bases, with 10 bases spanning the gap. This CDR3 spans 13 amino acids. The CDR3 protein is CAWSVLPRDTQYF. As DNA, the CDR3 is TGTGCCTGGAGTGTACTGCCCAGGGATACGCAGTATTTT.

The chain couples TRBV6-1 to TRBJ1-2; 8 bases are a match to TRBD1. CDR1 and CDR2 (germline): MNHNS, SASEGT. The CDR3 is 16 residues long. Trimming at V came to 2 bases and at J to 2 bases, leaving 7 bases not matched to a gene. In DNA, the CDR3 is TGTGCCAGCAGTGAAAGCCGGACAGGGCGGAACTATGGCTACACCTTC. Its translation: CASSESRTGRNYGYTF.

This sequence joins TRBV9 and TRBJ2-1, with 11 nucleotides matching TRBD2. The CDR3 has 16 residues. J lost 7 bases, V lost 5 bases, and 11 bases had no gene match. CDR1 and CDR2 (germline): SGDLS, YYNGEE. This CDR3 reads CASSTTPGLADNEQFF. As DNA, the CDR3 is TGTGCCAGCAGTACTACGCCGGGACTAGCGGATAATGAGCAGTTCTTC.

The chain couples TRBV6-1 to TRBJ2-1, with TRBD2 matching 8 bases. This CDR3 contains 15 residues. The V gene's germline CDR1 is MNHNS and CDR2 SASEGT. J gave up 2 bases and V 7 bases, and 7 bases lay outside the gene matches. Here the CDR3 DNA reads TGTGCCAGCATCCCCGGGCGGGGGGCCTACAATGAGCAGTTCTTC. Its protein is CASIPGRGAYNEQFF.